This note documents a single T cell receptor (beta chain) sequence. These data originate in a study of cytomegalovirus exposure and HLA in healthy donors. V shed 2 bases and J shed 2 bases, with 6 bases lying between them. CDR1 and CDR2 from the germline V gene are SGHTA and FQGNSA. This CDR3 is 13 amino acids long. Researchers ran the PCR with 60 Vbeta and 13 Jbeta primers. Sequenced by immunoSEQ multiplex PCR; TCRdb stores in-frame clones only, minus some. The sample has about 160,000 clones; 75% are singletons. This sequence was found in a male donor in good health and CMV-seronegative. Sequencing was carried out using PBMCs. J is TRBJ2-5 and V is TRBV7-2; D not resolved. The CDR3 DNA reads TGTGCCAGCAGCTTAACATATCAAGAGACCCAGTACTTC. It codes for CASSLTYQETQYF. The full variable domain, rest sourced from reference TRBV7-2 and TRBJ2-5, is GAGVSQSPSNKVTEKGKDVELRCDPISGHTALYWYRQSLGQGLEFLIYFQGNSAPDKSGLPSDRFSAERTGGSVSTLTIQRTQQEDSAVYLCASSLTYQETQYFGPGTRLLVL.